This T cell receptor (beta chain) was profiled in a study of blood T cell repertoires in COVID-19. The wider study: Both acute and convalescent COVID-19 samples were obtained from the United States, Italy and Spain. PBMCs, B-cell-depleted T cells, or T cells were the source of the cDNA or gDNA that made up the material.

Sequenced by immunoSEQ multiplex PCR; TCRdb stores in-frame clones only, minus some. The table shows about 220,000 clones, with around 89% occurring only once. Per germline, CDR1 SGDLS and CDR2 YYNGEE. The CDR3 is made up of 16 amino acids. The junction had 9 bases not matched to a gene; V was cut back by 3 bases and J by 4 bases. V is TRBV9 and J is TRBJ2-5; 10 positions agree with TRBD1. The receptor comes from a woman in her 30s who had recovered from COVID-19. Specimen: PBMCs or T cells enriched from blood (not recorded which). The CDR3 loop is CASSAPEGQGRETQYF. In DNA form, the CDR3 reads TGTGCCAGCAGCGCCCCGGAGGGACAGGGGAGAGAGACCCAGTACTTC.